One T cell receptor beta chain is described in this entry. What it binds is not known. This entry comes from a study of T cell responses to AZD1222 COVID-19 vaccine. Analyses pooled second doses at about 4 or about 12 weeks. Study observations and caveats: In all cases, repertoires were sampled only after the peak T cell response. Among the donors, most were white British and more were female, and clonal diversity was possibly underestimated. Seropositive AZD1222 recipients at baseline numbered only five or six.

TCRdb keeps only in-frame clones here, not all; method: immunoSEQ multiplex PCR. The sample lists 110,000 or so clones; roughly 86% were seen once. Specimen: peripheral blood, collected 28 days after the second AZD1222 dose. This TCR came from an adult who received the AZD1222 COVID-19 vaccine.

The chain's CDR3 is CASRIGQFPKFF. In DNA form, the CDR3 reads TGTGCCAGCAGAATCGGACAGTTCCCAAAGTTCTTC. The rearrangement joins TRBV12-3 or TRBV12-4 to TRBJ2-1; weak D call: TRBD1 (6 bases). The CDR3 runs to 12 residues. Trimming took 6 bases from V and 14 from J, leaving 17 bases between them.